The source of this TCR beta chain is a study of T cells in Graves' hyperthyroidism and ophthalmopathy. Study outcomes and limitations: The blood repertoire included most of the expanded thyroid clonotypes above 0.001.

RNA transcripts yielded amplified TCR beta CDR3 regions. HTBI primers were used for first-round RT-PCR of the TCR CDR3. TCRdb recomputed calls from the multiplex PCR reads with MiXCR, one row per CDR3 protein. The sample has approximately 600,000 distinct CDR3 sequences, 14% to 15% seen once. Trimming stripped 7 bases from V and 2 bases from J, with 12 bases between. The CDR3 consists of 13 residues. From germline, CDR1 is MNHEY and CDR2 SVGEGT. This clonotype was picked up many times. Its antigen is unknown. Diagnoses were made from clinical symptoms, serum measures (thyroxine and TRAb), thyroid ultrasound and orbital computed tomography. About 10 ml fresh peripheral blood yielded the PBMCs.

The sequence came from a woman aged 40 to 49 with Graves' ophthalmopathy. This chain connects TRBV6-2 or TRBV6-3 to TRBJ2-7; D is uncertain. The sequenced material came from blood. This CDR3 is CASTPGATYEQYF. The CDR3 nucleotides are TGTGCCAGCACTCCCGGCGCCACCTACGAGCAGTACTTC.